The clone carrying this T cell receptor beta chain was recorded many times. Its matching antigen is unknown. Sequencing libraries made from TCR beta cDNA carried unique molecular identifiers. MiXCR, applied by TCRdb to the PCR reads, yields one record per CDR3 protein. The sample yields around 150,000 distinct CDR3 sequences, about 36% seen once. Germline lookup yields CDR1 MNHEY and CDR2 SVGAGI. The CDR3 is 13 residues long. V lost 6 bases and J 2 bases, leaving 10 bases between the germline ends. The source of the sample is a study of post-analysis software for immune sequencing data. General study points: In patients, TRBV5-6, TRBV5-1 and TRBV20-1 belonged to five TRBV segments found more frequently than in controls.

This chain connects TRBV6-5 to TRBJ2-5; no clear D gene. This sequence was found in a girl aged 10-17 years with multiple sclerosis. The sample was blood, taken after autologous hematopoietic stem cell transplantation. CDR3 region: CASRSLVQETQYF. CDR3 nucleotide sequence: TGTGCCAGCAGGTCCCTGGTACAAGAGACCCAGTACTTC.